This TCR beta chain was captured in a study of shared clonotypes between healthy human individuals. Study-wide findings and caveats: Estimated richness values were generally larger in naive subsets than in memory subsets. The study sampled only blood, and tissue repertoires likely differ.

This CDR3 spans 13 amino acids. Trimming removed 10 bases at V and 5 bases at J, with 14 bases between. CDR1 is MDHEN and CDR2 is SYDVKM in the germline V gene. The healthy adult donors were HIV-negative and reported no recent acute infections or vaccinations. With respect to this clone: Its antigen is currently unknown.

Here immunoSEQ multiplex PCR was the method, and the copy in TCRdb shows in-frame clones only, minus some. The data contain under 650,000 clones, 95% to 97% of them singletons. Sequencing was carried out using naive CD4+ T cells sorted from blood. Subset described: CD45RA+ positively selected. V usage is TRBV28 and J usage is TRBJ2-2; D ambiguous. The sequence was obtained from a woman aged 25 to 39 in good health. CDR3 bases: TGTGCCACCCTAAAAGGAGCAACCGGGGAGCTGTTTTTT. It translates to CATLKGATGELFF.